This TCR beta chain was captured by sequencing in a study of blood T cells in healthy people across ages. Regarding the study as a whole: Long-lived donors carried more naive CD4+ cells and greater diversity than aged donors. The recorded TCR beta diversity per million T cells decreased in a roughly linear manner with age.

As concerns this clonotype: Its antigen is not known.

Through a sample-barcoded 5' primer and a J-beta primer mix, a second PCR was run for roughly 7 to 11 cycles. Each cDNA was tagged by a template-switch adaptor containing 12 random nucleotides. TCRdb re-called the 5' RACE reads through MiXCR, storing one row per CDR3 protein. The sample holds some 780,000 distinct CDR3 sequences, roughly 56% seen once. V trimming: 6 bases; J trimming: 5 bases; junction bases outside the gene matches: 8. Germline V gene sequence: CDR1 MDHEN, CDR2 SYDVKM. The CDR3 length is 15 residues. The rearrangement links TRBV28 to TRBJ2-1, with 9 positions matching TRBD2. Input material: blood. The clonotype comes from a man aged 35 to 55 in good health. The CDR3 DNA reads TGTGCCAGCAGCCCGGGACTAGCTCAAAACAATGAGCAGTTCTTC. Translation: CASSPGLAQNNEQFF.